Listed here are 32 T cell receptor beta chains from one sample, sequenced in a study of T cells in Graves' hyperthyroidism and ophthalmopathy. There were TCR beta CDR3 regions amplified from RNA transcripts. First-round RT-PCR of the TCR CDR3 relied on the HTBI primer set. Using its own MiXCR run on the multiplex PCR reads, TCRdb lists one record per CDR3 protein. The repertoire holds about 620,000 distinct CDR3 sequences, with about 16% as singletons. The sample taken for sequencing was blood. These receptor sequences come from a woman younger than 45 with Graves' hyperthyroidism.

To note about this clonotype: Just one base apart from a much larger clone, this may be a read error. V is TRBV12-3 or TRBV12-4 and J is TRBJ1-4; 7 bases align to TRBD1. The CDR3 runs to 14 residues. DNA of the CDR3: TGTGCCAGCAGTGAGACAGGGCGAAGCGAAAAACCGTTTTTT. Encoded protein: CASSETGRSEKPFF.

This clonotype was observed at least ten times. The rearrangement links TRBV6-2 or TRBV6-3 to TRBJ1-5; possible D gene TRBD1, 5 bases. V shed 2 bases and J shed 0 bases, with 17 bases lying between them. This CDR3 contains 18 residues. Germline CDR1 is MNHEY and CDR2 is SVGEGT. CDR3: CASSYRPGKGYSNQPQHF. CDR3 coding DNA: TGTGCCAGCAGTTACAGACCTGGGAAGGGGTATAGCAATCAGCCCCAGCATTTT.

This clonotype was seen more than once but under ten times. The genes are TRBV2 and TRBJ1-2; D not certain. V was cut by 1 base and J by 2 bases, with 8 bases left in between. The germline CDR1 and CDR2 sequences are SNHLY and FYNNEI. This CDR3 has 14 amino acids. In nucleotides, the CDR3 is TGTGCCAGCAGTGAAGGGACGGAGAACTATGGCTACACCTTC. Encoded protein: CASSEGTENYGYTF.

This clonotype was recorded at least ten times. The V call is TRBV28, the J call TRBJ1-5, with D unclear. Trimming stripped 4 bases from V and 2 bases from J, with 12 bases between. The CDR3 loop spans 15 amino acids. Germline V gives CDR1 MDHEN, CDR2 SYDVKM. CDR3 residues: CASSSYIRRNQPQHF. The CDR3 DNA is TGTGCCAGCAGTTCGTACATTAGACGCAATCAGCCCCAGCATTTT. Full variable domain (rest looked up from reference TRBV28 and TRBJ1-5): DVKVTQSSRYLVKRTGEKVFLECVQDMDHENMFWYRQDPGLGLRLIYFSYDVKMKEKGDIPEGYSVSREKKERFSLILESASTNQTSMYLCASSSYIRRNQPQHFGDGTRLSIL.

This clonotype was picked up a small number of times. CDR3 protein: CASSLSTGLTSYEQYF. The CDR3 bases are TGTGCCAGCAGCCTCTCCACGGGACTAACCTCCTACGAGCAGTACTTC. The chain recombines TRBV11-2 with TRBJ2-7; 7 bases line up with TRBD2. The CDR3 spans 16 residues. Per germline, CDR1 SGHAT and CDR2 FQNNGV. Trimming at V came to 5 bases and at J to 0 bases, leaving 10 bases not matched to a gene.

This clonotype has only a few counts. This chain joins TRBV27 and TRBJ2-2; no definite D call. Deletions cut 6 bases from V and 3 bases from J, with 8 bases between. Germline CDR1 MNHEY, CDR2 SMNVEV (reference sequence). This CDR3 is 13 amino acids long. CDR3 bases: TGTGCCAGCAGGCTATTAGACACCGGGGAGCTGTTTTTT. It translates to CASRLLDTGELFF.

This clonotype was recorded many times. This chain uses TRBV29-1 with TRBJ2-1; the match to TRBD2 covers 13 bases. V lost 3 bases to trimming and J lost 1 base; unmatched junction nucleotides: 6. Germline V gives CDR1 SQVTM, CDR2 ANQGSEA. The CDR3 length is 17 residues. CDR3 in amino acids: CSVEGTSGELSYNEQFF. CDR3 sequence (DNA): TGCAGCGTTGAGGGGACTAGCGGGGAATTGTCCTACAATGAGCAGTTCTTC.

The table lists this clonotype with a few counts. CDR3 in amino acids: CASGTDYGYTF. In nucleotides, the CDR3 is TGTGCCAGCGGGACAGACTATGGCTACACCTTC. The chain joins TRBV2 to TRBJ1-2; TRBD1 agrees at 7 bases. With 8 bases clipped from V and 3 bases from J, the junction kept 0 bases outside the gene matches. Germline values: CDR1 SNHLY, CDR2 FYNNEI. The CDR3 loop spans 11 amino acids.

This clonotype was recorded at least ten times. The J gene is TRBJ1-5, the V gene TRBV28, with D perhaps TRBD1 (5 bases). CDR3 length: 15 residues. In germline, CDR1 is MDHEN, CDR2 SYDVKM. With 3 bases removed from V and 6 bases from J, the gap between germline ends came to 15 bases. The DNA of the CDR3 is TGTGCCAGCAGTTTCCGCGGGGCGGTACCTCAGCCCCAGCATTTT. Translation gives CASSFRGAVPQPQHF.

This clonotype turned up a few times. The gene calls are TRBV20-1 and TRBJ2-1; no definite D call. Germline CDR1 and CDR2: DFQATT and SNEGSKA (reference sequence). This CDR3 spans 15 amino acids. V was cut by 3 bases and J by 0 bases, with 12 bases left in between. CDR3 region: CSASIVGYSYNEQFF. Here the CDR3 DNA reads TGCAGTGCTAGTATCGTTGGTTACTCCTACAATGAGCAGTTCTTC.

Concerning this clonotype itself: One end of the junction fails to match germline, which may point to a read error. V gene TRBV10-3 combines with J gene TRBJ2-7; maybe TRBD2 (7 bases). Germline CDR1 reads ENHRY; CDR2 reads SYGVKD. This CDR3 has 16 residues. This CDR3 reads CAMSESGAGAPYEQYF. DNA for the CDR3: TGTGCCATGAGTGAGTCGGGGGCGGGGGCCCCTTACGAGCAGTACTTC.

In this sample, this clonotype turned up a few times. The rearrangement links TRBV12-3 or TRBV12-4 to TRBJ1-4; no firm D call. This CDR3 spans 12 amino acids. V was shortened by 3 bases and J by 8 bases, with 7 bases between the two germline ends. In DNA, the CDR3 is TGTGCCAGCAGTTTGGGTAGGGAAAAACTGTTTTTT. Its protein product is CASSLGREKLFF.

The chain has TRBV5-6 and TRBJ2-5, with 9 bases matching TRBD1. The CDR3 runs to 14 residues. J gave up 5 bases and V 4 bases, and 6 bases lay outside the gene matches. The germline V gene encodes CDR1 SGHDT and CDR2 YYEEEE. This CDR3 is CASSDRGRSETQYF. The CDR3 nucleotides are TGTGCCAGCAGCGACAGGGGGAGATCGGAGACCCAGTACTTC.

The V gene is TRBV20-1, the J gene TRBJ1-5, with no clear D. Germline assignment: CDR1 DFQATT and CDR2 SNEGSKA (reference sequence). This CDR3 has 13 residues. Trimming pared 3 bases from V and 4 bases from J, leaving 10 bases between. The CDR3 here is CSASPQRNQPQHF. The CDR3 DNA follows: TGCAGTGCTAGCCCACAGCGAAATCAGCCCCAGCATTTT.

The J gene is TRBJ2-2, the V gene TRBV19; 9 positions agree with TRBD1. CDR3 size: 14 residues. The germline V gene encodes CDR1 LNHDA and CDR2 SQIVND (reference sequence). The junction had 3 bases not matched to a gene; V was cut back by 7 bases and J by 3 bases. CDR3 region: CASKGTGYTGELFF. CDR3 sequence (DNA): TGTGCCAGTAAGGGGACAGGGTACACCGGGGAGCTGTTTTTT.

This clonotype was seen ten or more times. The rearrangement links TRBV12-5 to TRBJ2-7; 9 bases agree with TRBD1. CDR1 is LGHNT and CDR2 is FRNRAP in the germline V gene. The J segment lost 2 bases and the V segment lost 5 bases, leaving 10 bases of the junction unmatched. This CDR3 has 16 residues. The CDR3 bases are TGTGCTAGTGGTCCCAACTCGGGACAGGGACCCTACGAGCAGTACTTC. Protein sequence: CASGPNSGQGPYEQYF.

The sample holds a few counts of this clonotype. The rearrangement uses TRBV13 and TRBJ1-6; TRBD1 aligns across 7 bases. The V gene's germline CDR1 is PRHDT and CDR2 FYEKMQ (reference sequence). Trimming cost V 5 bases and J 10 bases; bases outside gene matches: 8. This CDR3 spans 14 amino acids. This CDR3 reads CASSRDREDSPLHF. In DNA form, the CDR3 reads TGTGCCAGCAGCCGCGACAGGGAGGACTCACCCCTCCACTTT.

The chain carries TRBV19 and TRBJ1-1; 7 bases match TRBD1. V dropped 5 bases and J dropped 4; count of bases not matched to a gene: 7. The CDR3 contains 14 residues. The germline V gene encodes CDR1 LNHDA and CDR2 SQIVND (reference sequence). CDR3 nucleotides: TGTGCCAGTAGTGTGAGAACAGGGGCCACTGAAGCTTTCTTT. Residues: CASSVRTGATEAFF. Variable domain in full (rest from reference TRBV19 and TRBJ1-1): DGGITQSPKYLFRKEGQNVTLSCEQNLNHDAMYWYRQDPGQGLRLIYYSQIVNDFQKGDIAEGYSVSREKKESFPLTVTSAQKNPTAFYLCASSVRTGATEAFFGQGTRLTVV.

In its sample, this clonotype was seen many times. This rearrangement joins TRBV2 to TRBJ2-1; D ambiguous. The CDR3 contains 15 residues. CDR1 is SNHLY and CDR2 is FYNNEI in the germline V gene. V shed 7 bases and J shed 4 bases, with 17 bases lying between them. CDR3 protein: CASTRRDGLYNEQFF. Written as DNA, the CDR3 is TGTGCCAGCACCCGGCGAGATGGCCTTTACAATGAGCAGTTCTTC.

This clonotype was seen many times. This rearrangement joins TRBV20-1 to TRBJ1-2; 7 bases are shared with TRBD1. V shed 5 bases and J 4 bases; nucleotides not matched to a gene: 7. The CDR3 loop spans 13 amino acids. Germline V gene data show CDR1 as DFQATT and CDR2 as SNEGSKA (reference sequence). CDR3 DNA: TGCAGTGCTTGGGACAGTGGGACCTATGGCTACACCTTC. It is translated as CSAWDSGTYGYTF.

This chain joins TRBV20-1 and TRBJ2-7; tentatively, D is TRBD2 (6 bases). Germline CDR1 is DFQATT and CDR2 is SNEGSKA (reference sequence). CDR3 length: 13 residues. The V gene lost 6 bases and the J gene lost 3 bases, with 15 bases spanning the gap. The CDR3, as DNA: TGCAGTGCCGCAGGTAGCGGACTCTACGAGCAGTACTTC. Its translation is CSAAGSGLYEQYF.

This clonotype was seen many times. The chain employs TRBV5-1 and TRBJ2-3; D is unclear. Germline CDR1 SGHRS, CDR2 YFSETQ. Trimming stripped 2 bases from V and 2 bases from J, with 12 bases between. The CDR3 covers 15 residues. The CDR3 here is CASSFGVSHTDTQYF. CDR3 DNA sequence: TGCGCCAGCAGCTTTGGAGTTTCACACACAGATACGCAGTATTTT.

This clonotype was seen repeatedly, ten times or more. The chain combines TRBV7-2 with TRBJ2-5, with 9 bases that match TRBD2. The germline V gene encodes CDR1 SGHTA and CDR2 FQGNSA. The CDR3 contains 16 residues. V lost 2 bases and J lost 0; bases outside the gene matches: 4. The CDR3 loop reads CASSLSGTSHQETQYF. The CDR3 region has the DNA TGTGCCAGCAGCTTATCGGGGACTAGCCACCAAGAGACCCAGTACTTC.

V gene TRBV28 combines with J gene TRBJ2-6; D gene uncertain. The germline V gene encodes CDR1 MDHEN and CDR2 SYDVKM. The CDR3 is 20 residues long. Trimming cost V 2 bases and J 2 bases, with 22 bases left between them. Here the CDR3 reads CASSLLIRVDDVPGANVLTF. The CDR3 DNA reads TGTGCCAGCAGTTTACTCATACGGGTCGATGACGTCCCTGGGGCCAACGTCCTGACTTTC.

This clonotype appeared a few times. The chain combines TRBV5-5 with TRBJ2-1; no definite D call. Germline assignment: CDR1 SGHKS and CDR2 YYEKEE (reference sequence). The length of the CDR3 is 13 residues. Trimming removed 5 bases at V and 0 bases at J, with 6 bases between. CDR3 nucleotides: TGTGCCAGCAGGCTAGTCTCCTACAATGAGCAGTTCTTC. Translating it yields CASRLVSYNEQFF.

This clonotype came up many times. The V gene is TRBV12-3 or TRBV12-4, the J gene TRBJ2-7; D gene uncertain. The V and J ends lost 5 bases and 4 bases respectively, with 9 bases between them. This CDR3 has 12 residues. The CDR3 region is CASSQDEYEQYF. For the CDR3, the DNA is TGTGCCAGCAGTCAGGACGAGTACGAGCAGTACTTC.

There are many counts of this clonotype. The V call is TRBV7-2, the J call TRBJ2-1; perhaps TRBD2 as D (5 bases). The V end lost 1 base, the J end lost 9 bases, and 13 bases lay between the germline ends. The CDR3 runs to 14 residues. From germline, CDR1 is SGHTA and CDR2 FQGNSA. CDR3 sequence reads: CASSLDQTGGEQFF. In DNA, the CDR3 is TGTGCCAGCAGCTTAGACCAAACCGGAGGTGAGCAGTTCTTC.

The V gene is TRBV5-6, the J gene TRBJ1-1; 9 nucleotides line up with TRBD1. J lost 4 bases, V lost 2 bases, and 6 bases had no gene match. Germline assignment: CDR1 SGHDT and CDR2 YYEEEE. CDR3 length: 15 residues. In nucleotides, the CDR3 is TGTGCCAGCAGCTTTGGGGACAGGGTCGGCACTGAAGCTTTCTTT. Translation gives CASSFGDRVGTEAFF.

V and J are TRBV15 and TRBJ2-2; no reliable D call. Per the germline V gene, CDR1 is LNHNV and CDR2 is YYDKDF (reference sequence). Between the trimmed V and J ends, which lost 0 bases and 5 bases, there was a span of 4 bases. This CDR3 spans 13 amino acids. The CDR3 sequence is CATSRERTGELFF. The CDR3 DNA is TGTGCCACCAGCAGAGAGCGAACCGGGGAGCTGTTTTTT.

This clonotype was found many times. V gene TRBV27 combines with J gene TRBJ2-7; the D is unclear. The germline V and J ends were trimmed by 4 bases and 3 bases, with 13 bases remaining between them. Germline V gene lookup returns CDR1 MNHEY and CDR2 SMNVEV (reference sequence). This CDR3 has 14 amino acids. CDR3 in amino acids: CASSWSGSGYEQYF. The DNA for the CDR3 is TGTGCCAGCAGTTGGTCCGGGTCAGGCTACGAGCAGTACTTC.

V usage is TRBV20-1 and J usage is TRBJ2-5, with TRBD1 as a possible D gene (6 bases). Trimming cost V 6 bases and J 7 bases, with 24 bases left between them. This CDR3 has 15 residues. Germline V gives CDR1 DFQATT, CDR2 SNEGSKA (reference sequence). The chain's CDR3 is CSAPTLGGAKGTQYF. CDR3 coding DNA: TGCAGTGCCCCCACATTAGGGGGTGCTAAGGGGACCCAGTACTTC.

This clonotype occurred many times. V usage is TRBV30 and J usage is TRBJ2-1; D uncertain. Germline lookup yields CDR1 GTSNPN and CDR2 SVGIG (reference sequence). There are 11 residues in the CDR3. Between the trimmed V and J ends, which lost 2 bases and 4 bases, there was a span of 3 bases. In DNA, the CDR3 is TGTGCCTGGAGTAATTACAATGAGCAGTTCTTC. Residues: CAWSNYNEQFF.